This T cell receptor beta chain was profiled in a study of shared clonotypes between healthy human individuals. Overall study: Per-donor plates numbered three CD4 naive, three CD4 memory, two CD8 naive and one CD8 memory. Study findings and constraints: The sole specimen, blood, was sampled, and tissue repertoires likely differ. Lower generation probabilities were found for non-shared clonotypes than for those shared by all four donors.

The naive CD8 fraction comprised CD45RO-negative cells positively selected for CCR7 and excluded terminally differentiated effector memory CD45RA+ cells. CDR1 is MNHEY, CDR2 SVGAGI, per germline. The CDR3 is made up of 12 amino acids. V was clipped by 6 bases and J by 8 bases; unmatched bases: 4. Sequencing used immunoSEQ multiplex PCR; TCRdb keeps in-frame clones, though not all of them. The table lists about 2.1 million clones, about 93% of them singletons. As regards this clone: Its antigen is unknown.

The sample taken for sequencing was naive CD8+ T cells from PBMCs. The J gene is TRBJ1-2, the V gene TRBV6-5, with TRBD1 identical over 9 bases. The receptor was isolated from a man younger than 35 in good health. Some clones in this sample may be carry-over from other donors' samples. CDR3 bases: TGTGCCAGCAGGGGGACAGGGATGGGCTACACCTTC. It is translated as CASRGTGMGYTF.